This T cell receptor beta chain was identified in a study of T cells in Graves' hyperthyroidism and ophthalmopathy. The PBMCs were taken from less than 11 ml of fresh peripheral blood. The source material, RNA transcripts, was used to amplify TCR beta CDR3 regions. In the first-round RT-PCR of the TCR CDR3, the HTBI primer set was used. MiXCR was run by TCRdb on the multiplex PCR reads, yielding one entry per CDR3 protein. Among around 400,000 distinct CDR3 sequences listed, about 13% were seen once. A remark on this clonotype: A much bigger clone sits one base away, suggesting this may be a read error. The CDR3 does not end in the conserved phenylalanine or tryptophan, so this is likely a read error.

CDR1 DFQATT and CDR2 SNEGSKA come from the germline V gene (reference sequence). With 1 base removed from V and 1 base from J, the gap between germline ends came to 7 bases. This CDR3 comprises 13 residues. Sample: blood. The receptor comes from a woman between 18 and 29 years old with Graves' hyperthyroidism. This chain uses TRBV20-1 with TRBJ1-1; D is unresolved. Here the CDR3 DNA reads TGCAGTGCTAGAGTGCGAGGGAACACTGAAGCTTTCCTT. Translating it yields CSARVRGNTEAFL.